A selection of T cell receptor delta chains follows, all from one sample in a study of human gamma delta and Vdelta1 T cells. The antigens for these receptors are not known. TCRdb reanalysed the PCR reads with CATT. The sample consists of around 13,000 delta-chain clones, roughly 45% of them appearing once. The sequencing sample was made of Vdelta1 gamma-delta T cells from blood grown in culture (DOT cells). These receptors originate from a human donor in good health. Each CDR3 is given with its conserved first and last residue. A D gene is named only where the DNA matches it firmly. Size values are once, few and many counts, or a class for expanded clones, and some rows have none.

NA	NA	TRDV1	TRDJ1	TGTGCTCTTGGGGAATTTTACATCCCCGAAGATACGCCCGCCCGTACGGTTAAACTCATCTTT	CALGEFYIPEDTPARTVKLIF
NA	NA	TRDV1	TRDJ1	TGTGCTCTTGGGCGACCCGGCTTCGCAATGCTCGGGGAACCCAGGAGGACCGATAAACTCATCTTT	CALGRPGFAMLGEPRRTDKLIF
few	NA	TRDV1	TRDJ1	TGTGCTCTTGGGGAACTCGCCTTCCTCACTGGGGATCACACCGATAAACTCATCTTT	CALGELAFLTGDHTDKLIF
NA	TRDD3	TRDV1	TRDJ1	TGTGCTCTTGGGGAACTCCGTTCCCTCGAGAGGGATACTTACACCGATAAACTCATCTTT	CALGELRSLERDTYTDKLIF
NA	NA	TRDV1	TRDJ1	TGTGCTCTTGGGGTACAGACCCTACGTTTTAACGCGCGGCTCATCTTT	CALGVQTLRFNARLIF
NA	TRDD3	TRDV1	TRDJ1	TGTGCTCTTGGGGCCGTCCCATCCCTGAAGTGGACTGGGGGTAACGGGTCTGAACTCATCTTT	CALGAVPSLKWTGGNGSELIF
NA	TRDD3	TRDV1	TRDJ1	TGTGCTCTTGGGGAAGGTTACGTGTTGGGGGAATACACCGATAAACTCATCTTT	CALGEGYVLGEYTDKLIF
NA	TRDD3	TRDV1	TRDJ1	TGTGCTCTTGGGGAACATTCCCTACGTCTGGGGGTACGGTACACCGATAAACTCATCTTT	CALGEHSLRLGVRYTDKLIF
NA	NA	TRDV1	TRDJ1	TGTGCTCTTGGGGAACCTCTACGACTTTCAAATAAACTCATCTTT	CALGEPLRLSNKLIF
few	NA	TRDV1	TRDJ1	TGTGCTCTTGGGGAAATTTCCTACCCTGGGGGACCGAAGACGTACACCGATAAACTCATCTTT	CALGEISYPGGPKTYTDKLIF
few	TRDD3	TRDV1	TRDJ1	TGTGCTCTTGGGGAAAACCCGGTCGTGAGTTGGGGGGATAGACGGCTAAGGGACACCGATAAACTCATCTTT	CALGENPVVSWGDRRLRDTDKLIF
NA	NA	TRDV1	TRDJ1	TGTGCTCTTGGGCCAAAGACTCAGTTTACGGTTATGCGGACGCGGGGCAATAAACTCATCTTT	CALGPKTQFTVMRTRGNKLIF
NA	TRDD3	TRDV1	TRDJ1	TGTGCTCTTGGGGAACTTGGCCCCCTCGGGGTTTTGGGGGATACGAGGACCGATAAACTCATCTTT	CALGELGPLGVLGDTRTDKLIF
few	NA	TRDV1	TRDJ1	TGTGCTCTTGGGGAACTAGACCGCCTACAGTCCGGGGGTCTCCCCTCCGATAAACTCATCTTT	CALGELDRLQSGGLPSDKLIF
NA	TRDD3	TRDV1	TRDJ1	TGTGCTCTTGGGGAACTTCCAGGTGGGGGATACGCACAAGGCGATAAACTCATCTTT	CALGELPGGGYAQGDKLIF
NA	NA	TRDV1	TRDJ1	TGTGCTCTTGGGGAAGGGTTTCCTACCTGGGGGAAATACACCGATAAACTCATCTTT	CALGEGFPTWGKYTDKLIF
few	NA	TRDV1	TRDJ1	TGTGCTCTTGTCCGCCAAGCCCCCGATAAACTCATCTTT	CALVRQAPDKLIF
NA	TRDD3	TRDV1	TRDJ1	TGTGCTCTTGGGGAACTCTCTACGTGCCTCTCGTACTGGGGGGCGCATCCTCGCCACACCGATAAACTCATCTTT	CALGELSTCLSYWGAHPRHTDKLIF
NA	TRDD2	TRDV1	TRDJ1	TGTGCTCTTGGGGCTCCTTCCTACAGGGGGACCGTTACCGATAAACTCATCTTT	CALGAPSYRGTVTDKLIF
NA	TRDD3	TRDV1	TRDJ1	TGTGCTCTTGGGGAAAATCGGCCCTACATACTGGGGGATACCCTGGAGGGTAAACTCATCTTT	CALGENRPYILGDTLEGKLIF
NA	NA	TRDV1	TRDJ1	TGTGCTCTTGGGGAACAGCTGGGAACCAAACTCATCTTT	CALGEQLGTKLIF
NA	TRDD3	TRDV1	TRDJ1	TGTGCTCTTGTGTCCCAGACTGGGGGATTAATTTACACCGATAAACTCATCTTT	CALVSQTGGLIYTDKLIF
NA	NA	TRDV1	TRDJ1	TGTGCTCTTGGGGAACCACCCCCGGTTCGTCTTCCTACCCGGGGGATTGCCACCGATAAACTCATCTTT	CALGEPPPVRLPTRGIATDKLIF
NA	NA	TRDV1	TRDJ1	TGTGCTCTTGGGGCCCCGGGGTTACCGGGCGCGAAACTCATCTTT	CALGAPGLPGAKLIF
NA	TRDD3	TRDV1	TRDJ1	TGTGCTCTTGGGGAACTACTCTTAGGTTCGGGCTGGGGGATACGCGGCGATAAACTCATCTTT	CALGELLLGSGWGIRGDKLIF
NA	NA	TRDV1	TRDJ1	TGTGCTCTTGGGGAACCCCCAGGAGGTTTTAGGTACACCGATAAACTCATCTTT	CALGEPPGGFRYTDKLIF
medium-sized	TRDD3	TRDV1	TRDJ1	TGTGCTCTTGGGGAATCTCCACGCCCCTATGGGGGATACACCCAACTGGGAACCGATAAACTCATCTTT	CALGESPRPYGGYTQLGTDKLIF
NA	TRDD2	TRDV1	TRDJ1	TGTGCTCTTGGGGAATCGGCCTTCCTACGGTGGGGGTTCCAGGGAGCGTACACCGATAAACTCATCTTT	CALGESAFLRWGFQGAYTDKLIF
NA	TRDD3	TRDV1	TRDJ1	TGTGCTCTTGTTTTCTCGACTGCGGGGCGTGACCCTCACTGGGGGCCCTACACCGATAAACTCATCTTT	CALVFSTAGRDPHWGPYTDKLIF
few	NA	TRDV1	TRDJ1	TGTGCTCTTGGGGAACTTAAGCCCCACCTCCGCTCGTACACCGATAAACTCATCTTT	CALGELKPHLRSYTDKLIF
NA	TRDD3	TRDV1	TRDJ1	TGTGCTCTTGGGGAATGGTCTTACTGGGGGGATGAGTCTGTGGATAAACTCATCTTT	CALGEWSYWGDESVDKLIF
NA	NA	TRDV1	TRDJ1	TGTGCTCTTGGGGAACTAGGTAATCCCAACGGAAAACTGAGGAGACTGAATGATAAACTCATCTTT	CALGELGNPNGKLRRLNDKLIF
NA	NA	TRDV1	TRDJ1	TGTGCTCTTGGGGAACTGTTACCCTTCCCTCCAACTGCGCAGTACACCGATAAACTCATCTTT	CALGELLPFPPTAQYTDKLIF
NA	NA	TRDV1	TRDJ1	TGTGCTCTTGGGGAACTTCCTAGGACGTTTTTTCAGGAATACACCGATAAACTCATCTTT	CALGELPRTFFQEYTDKLIF
NA	NA	TRDV1	TRDJ1	TGTGCTCTTGGGGAGGGCCTCCGCCCTAGGGGACCCGCCACCGATAAACTCATCTTT	CALGEGLRPRGPATDKLIF